This TCR beta chain is drawn from a study of shared clonotypes between healthy human individuals. Study findings and constraints: Clonotypes which were not shared had lower generation probabilities than clonotypes that all four donors shared.

This clone was detected once. Antigen specificity is unknown. The table came from immunoSEQ multiplex PCR; TCRdb's copy has only in-frame clones and leaves some out. Of roughly 1,600,000 clones listed, around 98.5% were seen once; the top ten hold approximately 0.38%. Per germline, CDR1 SGHRS and CDR2 YFSETQ. The CDR3 has 15 amino acids. J lost 2 bases, V lost 2 bases, and 7 bases had no gene match. This chain links TRBV5-1 with TRBJ2-7; 7 nucleotides match TRBD1. This receptor was identified in a man aged 25-45 years in good health. The sample was naive CD4+ T cells sorted from blood. Subset reported: CD45RA+ positively selected. The CDR3 sequence is CASSFGQVGTYEQYF. The CDR3 DNA sequence: TGCGCCAGCAGCTTTGGACAGGTTGGGACCTACGAGCAGTACTTC.